This T cell receptor beta chain was captured by sequencing in a study of Ad26.COV2.S vaccination and SARS-CoV-2 variants. Study-level information: Administration of Ad26.COV2.S was intramuscular, either once or twice 56 days apart.

The CDR3 totals 13 residues. Per the germline V gene, CDR1 is SGHVS and CDR2 is FQNEAQ. Trimming cost V 3 bases and J 2 bases, with 7 bases left between them. Treatment specified: 19 received Ad26.COV2.S at low or high dose, single or two shots; 5 received placebo; per-sample allocation not given. Vaccine and placebo recipients were sampled on day 63 after the first injection. An adult donor aged 18-55 years was enrolled in Boston. Profiled with immunoSEQ multiplex PCR; TCRdb holds only in-frame clones, not every one. The sample includes some 450,000 clones, about 90% of them seen just once. The sequence was obtained from a person aged 18 to 65 who received the Ad26.COV2.S COVID-19 vaccine or a placebo. J is TRBJ1-2 and V is TRBV7-8, with D tentatively TRBD1 (5 bases). The sample in question was peripheral blood, obtained in a trial of Ad26.COV2.S vaccine versus placebo. The DNA for the CDR3 is TGTGCCAGCAGCTTGGGGGGGAACTATGGCTACACCTTC. Its translation is CASSLGGNYGYTF.